Each of the 12 T cell receptor beta chains below was sequenced from the same sample in a study of cytomegalovirus exposure and HLA in healthy donors. It was with 60 Vbeta and 13 Jbeta primers that the PCR ran. Produced via immunoSEQ multiplex PCR; TCRdb's table is partial and in-frame only. The sample holds over 25,000 clones; less than 70% are singletons and the top ten take roughly two fifths. The specimen was PBMCs. These receptors were obtained from a male donor in good health and CMV-seropositive.

The chain joins TRBV2 to TRBJ1-5; the match to TRBD1 covers 8 bases. V trimming: 6 bases; J trimming: 6 bases; junction bases outside the gene matches: 10. Germline CDR1 and CDR2: SNHLY and FYNNEI. The CDR3 consists of 15 residues. Here the CDR3 DNA reads TGTGCCAGCAGGGCCGACAGGGGCTTAGCTCAGCCCCAGCATTTT. It yields the protein CASRADRGLAQPQHF. Looking up the rest from reference TRBV2 and TRBJ1-5 gives the full variable domain: EPEVTQTPSHQVTQMGQEVILRCVPISNHLYFYWYRQILGQKVEFLVSFYNNEISEKSEIFDDQFSVERPDGSNFTLKIRSTKLEDSAMYFCASRADRGLAQPQHFGDGTRLSIL.

The chain uses TRBV28 and TRBJ1-1, with a possible D match to TRBD1 (6 bases). This CDR3 is 15 amino acids long. V was shortened by 6 bases and J by 1 base, with 15 bases between the two germline ends. Germline V gene data show CDR1 as MDHEN and CDR2 as SYDVKM. The CDR3 sequence: CASSETGLGNTEAFF. For the CDR3, the DNA is TGTGCCAGCAGCGAAACAGGGCTTGGGAACACTGAAGCTTTCTTT.

This clone was seen only once. The chain uses TRBV5-6 and TRBJ2-1, with 7 positions matching TRBD1. The CDR3 runs to 16 residues. The ends lost 4 bases at V and 5 bases at J; junction bases unmatched: 12. From germline, CDR1 is SGHDT and CDR2 YYEEEE. The CDR3 nucleotides read TGTGCCAGCAGCAGGGCCGGGACAGCAGGTAACAATGAGCAGTTCTTC. Its protein product is CASSRAGTAGNNEQFF.

This clone was detected only once. The V gene is TRBV7-3, the J gene TRBJ1-1, with 9 bases lining up with TRBD1. Germline-derived CDR1 and CDR2 are SGHTA and FQGTGA. CDR3 length: 18 residues. V was clipped by 1 base and J by 0 bases; unmatched bases: 9. The CDR3 loop is CASSLRSGTGRLNTEAFF. The DNA for the CDR3 is TGTGCCAGCAGCTTAAGATCGGGGACAGGGAGGTTGAACACTGAAGCTTTCTTT.

The chain joins TRBV19 to TRBJ1-2; a weak D match, TRBD1 (6 bases). Trimming shortened V by 5 bases and J by 5 bases, and 18 bases separated the two germline ends. Germline CDR1 is LNHDA and CDR2 is SQIVND (reference sequence). The CDR3 is made up of 15 amino acids. CDR3 sequence: CASSPLSGGLYGYTF. The CDR3 nucleotides are TGTGCCAGTAGTCCTCTGTCCGGGGGGCTTTATGGCTACACCTTC.

This chain links TRBV1 with TRBJ2-2; TRBD1 was called by the table and not checked on the DNA. TRBV1 is deemed a pseudogene. The CDR3 sequence is 16 residues long. CDR3 DNA: TGCACCAGCAGCCAAGAAGGGGCAGGGCAGGTAAGGGAGCTGTTTTTT. Translated, it gives CTSSQEGAGQVRELFF.

This clone was detected a few times. The V call is TRBV7-2, the J call TRBJ2-7; D gene uncertain. Germline loops: CDR1 SGHTA, CDR2 FQGNSA. The CDR3 covers 13 residues. The ends were cut back, 5 bases at V and 2 bases at J, with 10 bases in the middle. The CDR3 region has the DNA TGTGCCAGCAGCATCCGGGTCCCCTACGAGCAGTACTTC. This codes for CASSIRVPYEQYF. Variable domain in full (rest from reference TRBV7-2 and TRBJ2-7): GAGVSQSPSNKVTEKGKDVELRCDPISGHTALYWYRQSLGQGLEFLIYFQGNSAPDKSGLPSDRFSAERTGGSVSTLTIQRTQQEDSAVYLCASSIRVPYEQYFGPGTRLTVT.

The chain uses TRBV7-9 and TRBJ1-2; TRBD1 is a possible D gene (5 bases). Trimming shortened V by 4 bases and J by 5 bases, and 17 bases separated the two germline ends. Germline CDR1 is SEHNR and CDR2 is FQNEAQ (reference sequence). The CDR3 loop spans 15 amino acids. The CDR3 sequence: CASSSFGGGIYGYTF. The DNA of the CDR3 is TGTGCCAGCAGCTCATTCGGGGGGGGAATATATGGCTACACCTTC. Drawing the rest from reference TRBV7-9 and TRBJ1-2, the complete variable domain is DTGVSQNPRHKITKRGQNVTFRCDPISEHNRLYWYRQTLGQGPEFLTYFQNEAQLEKSRLLSDRFSAERPKGSFSTLEIQRTEQGDSAMYLCASSSFGGGIYGYTFGSGTRLTVV.

The chain recombines TRBV6-6 with TRBJ1-2; D gene uncertain. Germline lookup yields CDR1 MNHNY and CDR2 SVGAGI (reference sequence). This CDR3 comprises 13 residues. V dropped 7 bases and J dropped 6 bases, with 15 bases sitting between them. The CDR3 loop reads CASNLDRGNGYTF. The CDR3 DNA reads as TGTGCCAGCAATTTAGATCGGGGAAATGGCTACACCTTC.

This clone was seen only a few times. This chain links TRBV7-2 with TRBJ1-5; D not certain. The germline V and J ends were trimmed by 1 base and 0 bases, with 7 bases remaining between them. There are 15 residues in the CDR3. Germline CDR1 is SGHTA and CDR2 is FQGNSA. CDR3: CASSLGGNSNQPQHF. CDR3 coding DNA: TGTGCCAGCAGCTTAGGAGGGAATAGCAATCAGCCCCAGCATTTT. The variable domain in full, with the rest retrieved from reference TRBV7-2 and TRBJ1-5, is GAGVSQSPSNKVTEKGKDVELRCDPISGHTALYWYRQSLGQGLEFLIYFQGNSAPDKSGLPSDRFSAERTGGSVSTLTIQRTQQEDSAVYLCASSLGGNSNQPQHFGDGTRLSIL.

The rearrangement uses TRBV7-9 and TRBJ1-4; possible D gene TRBD1, 5 bases. Per germline, CDR1 SEHNR and CDR2 FQNEAQ (reference sequence). The CDR3 covers 13 residues. Trimming left V 5 bases short and J 7 bases short, with 11 bases between. CDR3 DNA: TGTGCCAGCAGCCGGGAGAGGGGTGAAAAACTGTTTTTT. Protein: CASSRERGEKLFF.

The chain couples TRBV7-9 to TRBJ1-5; tentative D call: TRBD1 (5 bases). The V gene lost 0 bases and the J gene lost 5 bases, with 11 bases spanning the gap. This CDR3 has 15 residues. Germline CDR1 reads SEHNR; CDR2 reads FQNEAQ (reference sequence). As DNA, the CDR3 is TGTGCCAGCAGCTTAGCTGGGGAGGGGTATCAGCCCCAGCATTTT. It specifies CASSLAGEGYQPQHF. The variable domain in full, with the rest retrieved from reference TRBV7-9 and TRBJ1-5, is DTGVSQNPRHKITKRGQNVTFRCDPISEHNRLYWYRQTLGQGPEFLTYFQNEAQLEKSRLLSDRFSAERPKGSFSTLEIQRTEQGDSAMYLCASSLAGEGYQPQHFGDGTRLSIL.